This TCR beta chain appears in the sequencing data of a study of T cell changes during pregnancy in multiple sclerosis. CDR1 SGHDN and CDR2 FVKESK come from the germline V gene. The V and J ends lost 5 bases and 1 base respectively, with 14 bases between them. The CDR3 consists of 15 residues. Sequencing was performed with immunoSEQ multiplex PCR; in TCRdb, only in-frame clones are kept and a portion is missing. The sample lists about 61,000 clones, around 89% occurring once. This specimen consisted of peripheral blood, obtained in the first trimester of pregnancy. This chain joins TRBV14 and TRBJ1-2, with a weak D call TRBD1 (5 bases). The TCR comes from a female donor in good health, enrolled as a control in a pregnancy study. In nucleotides, the CDR3 is TGTGCCAGCAGCACCCGACAGAAATTTAACTATGGCTACACCTTC. This encodes CASSTRQKFNYGYTF.